This entry describes one T cell receptor (beta chain). The entry originates in a study of T cell changes during pregnancy in multiple sclerosis. Assay used: immunoSEQ multiplex PCR; TCRdb lists only in-frame clones, some missing. In the table there are under 95,000 clones, approximately 92% of which are singletons. This TCR came from a female donor with multiple sclerosis, enrolled in a pregnancy study. Sequencing was performed on peripheral blood, taken after pregnancy.

DNA of the CDR3: TGTGCCAGTCTCTCCTTCGTCGGTGAAAAACTGTTTTTT. Translation: CASLSFVGEKLFF. The chain recombines TRBV19 with TRBJ1-4; no clear D gene. Trimming shortened V by 8 bases and J by 7 bases, and 14 bases separated the two germline ends. This CDR3 has 13 residues. The germline V gene has CDR1 LNHDA and CDR2 SQIVND (reference sequence).